Below are 7 T cell receptor beta chains sequenced from a single sample in a study of blood T cells in healthy people across ages. Sample-barcoded 5' priming and a J-beta primer mix drove a second PCR of roughly 6 to 12 cycles. Each CDR3 protein gets one entry after TCRdb re-called the 5' RACE reads with MiXCR. The sample contains around 1.5 million distinct CDR3 sequences, roughly 32% of which appear only once. Sequencing was performed on blood. The receptors here all came from a woman aged 30 to 39 in good health.

V gene TRBV20-1 combines with J gene TRBJ2-1; the match to TRBD1 covers 7 bases. Losses at the gene ends were 0 bases for V and 6 bases for J; bases not matched to a gene: 11. The CDR3 runs 16 residues. Germline V lookup: CDR1 DFQATT, CDR2 SNEGSKA (reference sequence). Here the CDR3 DNA reads TGCAGTGCTAGAGACCGCCGACAGGGTACCTGCAATGAGCAGTTCTTC. Protein product: CSARDRRQGTCNEQFF.

The genes are TRBV4-2 and TRBJ1-1; 7 nucleotides agree with TRBD1. CDR3 length equals 16 residues. V dropped 1 base and J dropped 0; count of bases not matched to a gene: 5. CDR1 is LGHNA and CDR2 is YNFKEQ in the germline V gene. CDR3 amino acids: CASSQGSQGLNTEAFF. CDR3 coding DNA: TGTGCCAGCAGCCAAGGCTCACAGGGGCTGAACACTGAAGCTTTCTTT.

V and J are TRBV2 and TRBJ2-7; D uncertain. The J call may be wrong; the DNA end is better matched by TRBJ2-5. Germline V gene lookup returns CDR1 SNHLY and CDR2 FYNNEI. There are 13 residues in the CDR3. This CDR3 reads CASSEVREETQYF. The CDR3 coding sequence is TGTGCCAGCAGTGAAGTACGAGAAGAGACCCAGTACTTC.

This clonotype was seen only once. The rearrangement links TRBV5-6 to TRBJ1-4; the D gene is possibly TRBD1 (6 bases). V lost 4 bases and J lost 8, with 24 bases in between. The CDR3 covers 17 residues. Germline CDR1 is SGHDT and CDR2 is YYEEEE. The CDR3 region has the DNA TGTGCCAGCAGCACGCTAGTCACAGGGTCGCAAGAAGAAAAACTGTTTTTT. It yields the protein CASSTLVTGSQEEKLFF.

This chain joins TRBV21-1 and TRBJ2-5. TRBV21-1 is a listed pseudogene. This CDR3 contains 11 residues. The CDR3 DNA reads TGTGCCAGCAGCAAAGGCGTGACCCAGTACTTC. It encodes CASSKGVTQYF.

The rearrangement uses TRBV2 and TRBJ2-5, with D unresolved. V shed 7 bases and J shed 8 bases, with 8 bases lying between them. The germline V gene encodes CDR1 SNHLY and CDR2 FYNNEI. This CDR3 region has 10 residues. The CDR3 protein is CASNQPTQYF. The CDR3 coding sequence is TGTGCCAGCAATCAACCCACCCAGTACTTC.

The chain combines TRBV20-1 with TRBJ2-7; 8 bases line up with TRBD2. Looked up from germline, CDR1 is DFQATT and CDR2 is SNEGSKA (reference sequence). Unmatched junction bases numbered 11, after V lost 3 bases and J lost 1 base. The CDR3 loop spans 16 amino acids. The chain's CDR3 is CSASKVELAVSYEQYF. In nucleotides, the CDR3 is TGCAGTGCTAGTAAAGTGGAACTAGCGGTGTCCTACGAGCAGTACTTC.